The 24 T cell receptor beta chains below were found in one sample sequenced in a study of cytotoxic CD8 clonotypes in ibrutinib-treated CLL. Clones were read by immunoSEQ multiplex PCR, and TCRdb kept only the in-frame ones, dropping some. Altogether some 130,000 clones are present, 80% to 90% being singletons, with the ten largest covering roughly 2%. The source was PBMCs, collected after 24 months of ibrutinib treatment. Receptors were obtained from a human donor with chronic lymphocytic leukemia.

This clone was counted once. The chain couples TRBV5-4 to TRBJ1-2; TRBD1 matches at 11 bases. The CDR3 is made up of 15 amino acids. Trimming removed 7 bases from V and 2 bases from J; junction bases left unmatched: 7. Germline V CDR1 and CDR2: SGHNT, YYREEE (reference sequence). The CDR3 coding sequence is TGTGCCAGCCGGTTAGGACAGGGGGCAAACTATGGCTACACCTTC. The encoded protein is CASRLGQGANYGYTF. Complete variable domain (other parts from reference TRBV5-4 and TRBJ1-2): ETGVTQSPTHLIKTRGQQVTLRCSSQSGHNTVSWYQQALGQGPQFIFQYYREEENGRGNFPPRFSGLQFPNYSSELNVNALELDDSALYLCASRLGQGANYGYTFGSGTRLTVV.

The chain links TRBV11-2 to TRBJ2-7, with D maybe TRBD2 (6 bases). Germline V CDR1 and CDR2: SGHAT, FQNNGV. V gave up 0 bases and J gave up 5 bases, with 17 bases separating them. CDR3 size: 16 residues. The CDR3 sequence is CASSLDLSGRTHEQYF. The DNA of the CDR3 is TGTGCCAGCAGCTTAGATCTTAGCGGTAGAACCCACGAGCAGTACTTC.

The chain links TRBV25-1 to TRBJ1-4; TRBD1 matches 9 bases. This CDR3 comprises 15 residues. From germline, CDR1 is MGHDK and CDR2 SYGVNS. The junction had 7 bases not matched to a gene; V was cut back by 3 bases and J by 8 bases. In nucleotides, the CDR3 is TGTGCCAGCAGTGATGACAGGGGGGCCCGGGAAAAACTGTTTTTT. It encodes CASSDDRGAREKLFF.

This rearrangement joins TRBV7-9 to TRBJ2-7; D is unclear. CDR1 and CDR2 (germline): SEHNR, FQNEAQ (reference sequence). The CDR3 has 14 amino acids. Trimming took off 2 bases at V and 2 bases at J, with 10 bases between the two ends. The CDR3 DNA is TGTGCCAGCAGCTTACGGGCGCAAACCTACGAGCAGTACTTC. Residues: CASSLRAQTYEQYF.

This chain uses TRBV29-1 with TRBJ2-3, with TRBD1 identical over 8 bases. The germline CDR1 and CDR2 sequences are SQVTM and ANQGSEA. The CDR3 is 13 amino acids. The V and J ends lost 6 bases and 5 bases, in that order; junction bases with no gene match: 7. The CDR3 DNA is TGCAGCGTCTACGGACAGGGAAGAGATACGCAGTATTTT. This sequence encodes CSVYGQGRDTQYF.

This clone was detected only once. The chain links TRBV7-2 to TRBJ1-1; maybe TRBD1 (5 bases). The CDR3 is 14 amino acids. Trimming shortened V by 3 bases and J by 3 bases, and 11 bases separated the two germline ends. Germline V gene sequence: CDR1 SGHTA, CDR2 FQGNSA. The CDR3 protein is CASSLPQGYTEAFF. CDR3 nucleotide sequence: TGTGCCAGCAGCTTGCCCCAGGGTTACACTGAAGCTTTCTTT.

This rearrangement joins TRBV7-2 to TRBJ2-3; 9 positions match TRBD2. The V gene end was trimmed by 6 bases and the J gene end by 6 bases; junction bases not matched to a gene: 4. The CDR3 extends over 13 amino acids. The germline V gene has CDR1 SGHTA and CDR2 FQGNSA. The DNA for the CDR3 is TGTGCCAGCAGGCCACTAGCGGGTGATACGCAGTATTTT. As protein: CASRPLAGDTQYF. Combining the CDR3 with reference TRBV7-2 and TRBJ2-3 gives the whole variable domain GAGVSQSPSNKVTEKGKDVELRCDPISGHTALYWYRQSLGQGLEFLIYFQGNSAPDKSGLPSDRFSAERTGGSVSTLTIQRTQQEDSAVYLCASRPLAGDTQYFGPGTRLTVL.

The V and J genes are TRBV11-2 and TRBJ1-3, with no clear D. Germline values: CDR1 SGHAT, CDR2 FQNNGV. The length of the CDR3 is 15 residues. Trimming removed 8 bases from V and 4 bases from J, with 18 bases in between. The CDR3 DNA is TGTGCCAGCTACGCCCGCCGTGGGTCAGGAAACACCATATATTTT. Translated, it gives CASYARRGSGNTIYF. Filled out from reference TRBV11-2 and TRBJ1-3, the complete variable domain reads EAGVAQSPRYKIIEKRQSVAFWCNPISGHATLYWYQQILGQGPKLLIQFQNNGVVDDSQLPKDRFSAERLKGVDSTLKIQPAKLEDSAVYLCASYARRGSGNTIYFGEGSWLTVV.

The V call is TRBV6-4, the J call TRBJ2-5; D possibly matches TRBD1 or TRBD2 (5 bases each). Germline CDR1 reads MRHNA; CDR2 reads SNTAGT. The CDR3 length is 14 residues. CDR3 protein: CVSRDLNSMETQYF. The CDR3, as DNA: TGTGTCAGTAGGGACCTAAATTCCATGGAGACCCAGTACTTC.

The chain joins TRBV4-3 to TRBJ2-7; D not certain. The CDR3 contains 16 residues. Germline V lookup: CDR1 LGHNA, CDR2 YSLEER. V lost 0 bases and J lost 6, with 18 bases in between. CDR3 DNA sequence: TGCGCCAGCAGCCAAGATTGGGCCCCTCCCTCTGGCGAGCAGTACTTC. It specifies CASSQDWAPPSGEQYF.

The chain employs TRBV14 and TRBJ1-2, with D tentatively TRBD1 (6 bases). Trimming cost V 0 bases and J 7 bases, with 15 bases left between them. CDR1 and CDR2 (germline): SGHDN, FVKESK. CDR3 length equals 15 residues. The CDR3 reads CASSQESTGLGGYTF. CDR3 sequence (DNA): TGTGCCAGCAGCCAAGAATCAACAGGGCTTGGTGGCTACACCTTC.

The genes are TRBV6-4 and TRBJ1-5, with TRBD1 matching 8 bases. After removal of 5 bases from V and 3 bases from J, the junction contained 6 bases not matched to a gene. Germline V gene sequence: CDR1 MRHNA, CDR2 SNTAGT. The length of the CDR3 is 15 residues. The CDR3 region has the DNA TGTGCCAGCAGTCTCGGGACAGGCCTCAATCAGCCCCAGCATTTT. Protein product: CASSLGTGLNQPQHF.

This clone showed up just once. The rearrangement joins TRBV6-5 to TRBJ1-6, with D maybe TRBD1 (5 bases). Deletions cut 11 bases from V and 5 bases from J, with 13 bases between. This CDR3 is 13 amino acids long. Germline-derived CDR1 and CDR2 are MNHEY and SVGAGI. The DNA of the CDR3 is TGTGCCGCCACTCGAGGGGATAATTCACCCCTCCACTTT. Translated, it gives CAATRGDNSPLHF.

The DNA of the CDR3 is TGTGCCATCAACTGGGACAAAGGGTCCCAGCCCCAGCATTTT. This translates into CAINWDKGSQPQHF. V usage is TRBV10-3 and J usage is TRBJ1-5; TRBD1 might be the D (6 bases). This CDR3 has 14 residues. CDR1 ENHRY and CDR2 SYGVKD come from the germline V gene. V dropped 7 bases and J dropped 7 bases, with 17 bases sitting between them.

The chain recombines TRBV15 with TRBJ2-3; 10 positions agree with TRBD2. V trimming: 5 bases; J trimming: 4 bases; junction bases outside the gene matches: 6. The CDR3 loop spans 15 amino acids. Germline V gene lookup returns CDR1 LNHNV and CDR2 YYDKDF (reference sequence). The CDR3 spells CATSPGGLAPDTQYF. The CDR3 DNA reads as TGTGCCACCAGCCCGGGGGGACTAGCGCCAGATACGCAGTATTTT.

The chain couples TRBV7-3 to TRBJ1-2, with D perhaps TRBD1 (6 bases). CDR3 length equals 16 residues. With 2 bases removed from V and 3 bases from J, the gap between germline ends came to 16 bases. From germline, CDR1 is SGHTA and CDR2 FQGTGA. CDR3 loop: CASSLWDIFIDYGYTF. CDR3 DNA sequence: TGTGCCAGCAGCTTATGGGACATCTTCATCGACTATGGCTACACCTTC.

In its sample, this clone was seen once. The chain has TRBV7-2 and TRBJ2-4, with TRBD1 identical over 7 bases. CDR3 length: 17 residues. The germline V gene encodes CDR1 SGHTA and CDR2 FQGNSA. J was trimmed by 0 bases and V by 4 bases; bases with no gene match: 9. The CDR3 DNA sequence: TGTGCCAGCAGCTCCACCGGGACAGCCTCAGCCAAAAACATTCAGTACTTC. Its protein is CASSSTGTASAKNIQYF.

As DNA, the CDR3 is TGTGCCAGCAGCTTCAGTGGAGAGCAGTACTTC. Protein: CASSFSGEQYF. The V call is TRBV7-9, the J call TRBJ2-7; D is unresolved. The CDR3 totals 11 residues. V shed 3 bases and J shed 7 bases, with 7 bases lying between them. Germline V gene lookup returns CDR1 SEHNR and CDR2 FQNEAQ (reference sequence).

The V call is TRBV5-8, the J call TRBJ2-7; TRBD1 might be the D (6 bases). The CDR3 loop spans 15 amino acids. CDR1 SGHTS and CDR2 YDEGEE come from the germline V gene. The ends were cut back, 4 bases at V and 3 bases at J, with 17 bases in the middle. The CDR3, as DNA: TGTGCCAGCAGCCACCGGACTGGGGGCGGCTACGAGCAGTACTTC. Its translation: CASSHRTGGGYEQYF.

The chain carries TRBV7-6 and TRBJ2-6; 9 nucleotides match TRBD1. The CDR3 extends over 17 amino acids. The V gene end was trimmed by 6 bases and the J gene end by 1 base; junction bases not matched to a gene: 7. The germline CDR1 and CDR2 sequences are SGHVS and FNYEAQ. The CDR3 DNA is TGTGCCAGCAGTCGCGCGGGACAGGGTTCTGGGGCCAACGTCCTGACTTTC. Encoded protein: CASSRAGQGSGANVLTF.

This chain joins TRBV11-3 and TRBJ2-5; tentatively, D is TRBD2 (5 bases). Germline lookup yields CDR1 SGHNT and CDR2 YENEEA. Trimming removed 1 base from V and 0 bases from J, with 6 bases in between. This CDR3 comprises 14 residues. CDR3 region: CASSLGGNQETQYF. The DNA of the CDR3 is TGTGCCAGCAGCTTAGGAGGGAACCAAGAGACCCAGTACTTC.

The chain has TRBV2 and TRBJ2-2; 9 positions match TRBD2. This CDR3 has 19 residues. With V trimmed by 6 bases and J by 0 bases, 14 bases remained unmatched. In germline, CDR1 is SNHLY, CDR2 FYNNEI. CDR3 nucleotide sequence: TGTGCCAGCAGCACCGGTCCGCGGGGGGGCCCCGCGAACACCGGGGAGCTGTTTTTT. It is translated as CASSTGPRGGPANTGELFF.

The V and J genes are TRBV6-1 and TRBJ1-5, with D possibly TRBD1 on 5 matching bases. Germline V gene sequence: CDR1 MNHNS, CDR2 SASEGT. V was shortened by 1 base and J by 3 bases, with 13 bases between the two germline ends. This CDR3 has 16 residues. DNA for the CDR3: TGTGCCAGCAGTGAAGTCCGGGGCCGGATCAATCAGCCCCAGCATTTT. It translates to CASSEVRGRINQPQHF.

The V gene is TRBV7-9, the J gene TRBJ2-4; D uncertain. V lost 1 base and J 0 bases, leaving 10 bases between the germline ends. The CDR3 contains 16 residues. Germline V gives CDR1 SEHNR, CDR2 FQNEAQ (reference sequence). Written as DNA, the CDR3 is TGTGCCAGCAGCTTAGGATCTGCCCTAGCCAAAAACATTCAGTACTTC. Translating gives CASSLGSALAKNIQYF.